The entry below gives a single TCR beta chain sequence along with its context. Its antigen remains undetermined. Base-call qualities are not available, and no considerably larger clone is one nucleotide away. The receptor library was made with the immunoSEQ multiplex PCR assay. Held by TCRdb, this immuneACCESS table contains in-frame sequences only and omits some clones. Under half of the omission traces to an unresolved V gene where checked; the cause of the rest is unknown. Within this sample are roughly 69,000 clones, with nearly 85% of them counted one time only. The ten largest account for less than 20% of the sample. The data belong to a study of control samples from healthy donors and cancer patients (dated by TCRdb to about 2020). The CDR3 covers 15 residues, taking in both the cysteine and the phenylalanine. The entry retains the CDR3 DNA only, 45 bases that are in frame from base 1. CDR1 and CDR2, looked up from the germline V gene, are SGHTA and FQGNSA. Ends trimmed: V by 0 bases, J by 8 bases; bases unmatched to a gene: 7.

The sample consisted of blood. The source of this sequence is a man in his sixties in good health. In this chain, TRBV7-2 is recombined with TRBJ2-1; the central 7 bases match TRBD2. The CDR3 reads CASSLATPGRDEQFF. The DNA sequence is TGTGCCAGCAGCTTAGCCACCCCGGGGAGGGATGAGCAGTTCTTC.